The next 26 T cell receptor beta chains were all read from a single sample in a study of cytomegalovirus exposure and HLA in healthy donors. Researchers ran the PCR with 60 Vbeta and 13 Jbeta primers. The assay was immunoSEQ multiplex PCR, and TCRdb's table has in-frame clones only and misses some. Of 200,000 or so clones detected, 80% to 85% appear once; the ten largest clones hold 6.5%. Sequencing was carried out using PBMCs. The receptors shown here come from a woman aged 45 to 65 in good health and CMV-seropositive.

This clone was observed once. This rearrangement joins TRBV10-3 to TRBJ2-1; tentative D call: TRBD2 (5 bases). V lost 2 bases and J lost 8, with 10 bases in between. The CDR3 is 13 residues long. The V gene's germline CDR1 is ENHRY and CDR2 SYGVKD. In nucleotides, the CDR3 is TGTGCCATCAGTGAGGCGGGTACAGATGAGCAGTTCTTC. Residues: CAISEAGTDEQFF.

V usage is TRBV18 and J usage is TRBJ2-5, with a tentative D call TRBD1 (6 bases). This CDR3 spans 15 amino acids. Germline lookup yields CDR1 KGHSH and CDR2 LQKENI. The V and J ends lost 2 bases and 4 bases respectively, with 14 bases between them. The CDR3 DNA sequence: TGTGCCAGCTCACCAATACAGGGCGAGGGAGAGACCCAGTACTTC. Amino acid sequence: CASSPIQGEGETQYF.

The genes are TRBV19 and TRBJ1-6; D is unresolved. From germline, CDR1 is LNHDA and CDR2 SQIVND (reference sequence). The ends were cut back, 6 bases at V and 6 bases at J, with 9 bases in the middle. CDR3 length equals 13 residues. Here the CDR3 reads CASRGRPNSPLHF. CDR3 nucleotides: TGTGCCAGTAGGGGCCGCCCTAATTCACCCCTCCACTTT.

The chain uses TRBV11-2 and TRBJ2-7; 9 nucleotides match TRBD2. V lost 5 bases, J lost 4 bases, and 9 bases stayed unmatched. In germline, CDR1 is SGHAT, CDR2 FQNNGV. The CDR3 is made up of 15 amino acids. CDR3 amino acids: CASSPIAGEIYEQYF. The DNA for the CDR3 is TGTGCCAGCAGCCCTATAGCGGGAGAGATATACGAGCAGTACTTC.

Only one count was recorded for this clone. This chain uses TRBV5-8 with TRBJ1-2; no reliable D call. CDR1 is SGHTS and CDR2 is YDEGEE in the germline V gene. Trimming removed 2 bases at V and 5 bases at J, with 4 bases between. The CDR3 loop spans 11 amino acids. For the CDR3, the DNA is TGTGCCAGCAGCTTCCAATATGGCTACACCTTC. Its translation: CASSFQYGYTF.

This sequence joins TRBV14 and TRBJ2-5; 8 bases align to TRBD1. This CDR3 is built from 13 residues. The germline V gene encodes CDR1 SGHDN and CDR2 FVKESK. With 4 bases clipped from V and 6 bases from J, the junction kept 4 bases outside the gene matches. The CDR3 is CASSLDRGKTQYF. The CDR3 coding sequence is TGTGCCAGCAGCCTCGACAGGGGAAAGACCCAGTACTTC.

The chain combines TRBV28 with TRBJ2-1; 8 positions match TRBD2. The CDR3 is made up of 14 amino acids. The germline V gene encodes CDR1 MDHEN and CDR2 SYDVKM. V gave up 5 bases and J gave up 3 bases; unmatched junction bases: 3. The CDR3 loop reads CASSRSGNYNEQFF. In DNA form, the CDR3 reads TGTGCCAGCAGTCGTAGCGGGAACTACAATGAGCAGTTCTTC.

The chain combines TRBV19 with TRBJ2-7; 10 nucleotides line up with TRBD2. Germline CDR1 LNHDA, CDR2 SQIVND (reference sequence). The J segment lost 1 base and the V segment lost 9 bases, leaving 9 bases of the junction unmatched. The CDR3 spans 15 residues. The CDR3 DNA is TGTGCCAGGGGGAGGACTAGCGGAGATTCCTACGAGCAGTACTTC. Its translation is CARGRTSGDSYEQYF. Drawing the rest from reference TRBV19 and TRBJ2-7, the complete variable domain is DGGITQSPKYLFRKEGQNVTLSCEQNLNHDAMYWYRQDPGQGLRLIYYSQIVNDFQKGDIAEGYSVSREKKESFPLTVTSAQKNPTAFYLCARGRTSGDSYEQYFGPGTRLTVT.

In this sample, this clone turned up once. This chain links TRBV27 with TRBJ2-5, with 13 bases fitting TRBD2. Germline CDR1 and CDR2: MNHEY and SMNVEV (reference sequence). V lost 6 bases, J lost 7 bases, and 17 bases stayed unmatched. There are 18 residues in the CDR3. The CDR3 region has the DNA TGTGCCAGCAGCCCTAACCCCCCCGGACTAGCGGGAGTGGGGACCCAGTACTTC. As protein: CASSPNPPGLAGVGTQYF.

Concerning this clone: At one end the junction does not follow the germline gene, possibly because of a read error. In nucleotides, the CDR3 is TGTGCCAGCAGAGGCAGCGGGATAGCCAAAAACAGTCAGTACTTC. It codes for CASRGSGIAKNSQYF. The chain is built from TRBV28 and TRBJ2-4, with 7 positions matching TRBD2. Germline V gives CDR1 MDHEN, CDR2 SYDVKM. The CDR3 consists of 15 residues. Together with reference TRBV28 and TRBJ2-4, the CDR3 gives the full variable domain: DVKVTQSSRYLVKRTGEKVFLECVQDMDHENMFWYRQDPGLGLRLIYFSYDVKMKEKGDIPEGYSVSREKKERFSLILESASTNQTSMYLCASRGSGIAKNSQYFGAGTRLSVL.

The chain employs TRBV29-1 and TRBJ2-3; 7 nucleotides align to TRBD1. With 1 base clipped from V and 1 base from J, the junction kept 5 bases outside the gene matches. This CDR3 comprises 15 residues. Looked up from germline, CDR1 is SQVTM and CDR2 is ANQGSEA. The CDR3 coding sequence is TGCAGCGTTGAAGGAAGTGACAGGGGCACAGATACGCAGTATTTT. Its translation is CSVEGSDRGTDTQYF.

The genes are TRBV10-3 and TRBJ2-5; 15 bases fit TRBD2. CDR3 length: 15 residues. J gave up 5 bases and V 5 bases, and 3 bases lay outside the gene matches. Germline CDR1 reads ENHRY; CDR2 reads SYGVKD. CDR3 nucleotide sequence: TGTGCCATCAGTTCTGGACTAGCGGGGGGGGAGACCCAGTACTTC. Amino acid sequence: CAISSGLAGGETQYF.

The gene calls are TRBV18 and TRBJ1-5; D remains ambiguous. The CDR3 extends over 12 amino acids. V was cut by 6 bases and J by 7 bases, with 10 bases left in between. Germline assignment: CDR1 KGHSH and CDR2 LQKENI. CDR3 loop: CASSREGQPQHF. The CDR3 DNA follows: TGTGCCAGCTCTCGAGAGGGACAGCCCCAGCATTTT.

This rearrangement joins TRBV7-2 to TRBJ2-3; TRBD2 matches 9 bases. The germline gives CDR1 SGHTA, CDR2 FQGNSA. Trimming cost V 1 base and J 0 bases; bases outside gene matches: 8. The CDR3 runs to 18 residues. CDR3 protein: CASSLVSGGLSSTDTQYF. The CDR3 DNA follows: TGTGCCAGCAGCTTAGTTAGCGGGGGCCTTTCTAGCACAGATACGCAGTATTTT.

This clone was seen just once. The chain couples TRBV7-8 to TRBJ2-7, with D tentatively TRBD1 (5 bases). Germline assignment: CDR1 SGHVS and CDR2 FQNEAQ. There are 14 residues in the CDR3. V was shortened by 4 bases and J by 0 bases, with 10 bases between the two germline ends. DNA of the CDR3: TGTGCCAGCAGCTCCCACAGGAGCTCCTACGAGCAGTACTTC. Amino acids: CASSSHRSSYEQYF.

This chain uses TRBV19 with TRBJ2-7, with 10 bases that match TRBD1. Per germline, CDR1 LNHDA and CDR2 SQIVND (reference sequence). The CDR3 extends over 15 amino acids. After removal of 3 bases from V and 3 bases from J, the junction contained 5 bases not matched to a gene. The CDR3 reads CASSMVGQGRYEQYF. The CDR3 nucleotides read TGTGCCAGTAGTATGGTGGGACAGGGGCGCTACGAGCAGTACTTC.

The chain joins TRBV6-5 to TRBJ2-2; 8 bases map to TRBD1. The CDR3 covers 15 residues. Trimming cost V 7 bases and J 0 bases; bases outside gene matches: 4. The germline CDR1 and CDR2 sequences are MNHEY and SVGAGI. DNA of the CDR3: TGTGCCAGCACCCGGACAGGGACGAACACCGGGGAGCTGTTTTTT. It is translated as CASTRTGTNTGELFF.

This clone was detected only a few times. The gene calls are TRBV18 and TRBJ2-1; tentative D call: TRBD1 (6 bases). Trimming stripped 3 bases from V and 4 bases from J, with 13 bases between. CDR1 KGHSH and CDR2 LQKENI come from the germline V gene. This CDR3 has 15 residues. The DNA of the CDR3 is TGTGCCAGCTCACCTCGGACAGTCGAATACAATGAGCAGTTCTTC. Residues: CASSPRTVEYNEQFF. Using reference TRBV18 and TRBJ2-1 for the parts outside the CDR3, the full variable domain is NAGVMQNPRHLVRRRGQEARLRCSPMKGHSHVYWYRQLPEEGLKFMVYLQKENIIDESGMPKERFSAEFPKEGPSILRIQQVVRGDSAAYFCASSPRTVEYNEQFFGPGTRLTVL.

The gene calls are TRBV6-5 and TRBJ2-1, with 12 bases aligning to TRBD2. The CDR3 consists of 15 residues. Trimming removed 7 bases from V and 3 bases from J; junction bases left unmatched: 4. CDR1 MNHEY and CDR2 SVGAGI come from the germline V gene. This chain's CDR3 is CASKGLAGSYNEQFF. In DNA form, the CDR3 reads TGTGCCAGCAAAGGACTAGCGGGGAGCTACAATGAGCAGTTCTTC.

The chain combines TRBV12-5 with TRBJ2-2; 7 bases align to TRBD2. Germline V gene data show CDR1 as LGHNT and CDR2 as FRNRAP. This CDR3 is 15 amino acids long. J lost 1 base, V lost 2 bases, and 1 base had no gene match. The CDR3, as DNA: TGTGCTAGTGGTTTGTCTAGCGGGAACACCGGGGAGCTGTTTTTT. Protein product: CASGLSSGNTGELFF.

CDR3 sequence: CASSSQGAQSTGELFF. The CDR3 DNA is TGTGCCAGCAGCTCACAGGGGGCCCAGAGCACCGGGGAGCTGTTTTTT. This chain links TRBV7-9 with TRBJ2-2, with 9 nucleotides matching TRBD1. This CDR3 has 16 residues. Losses at the gene ends were 4 bases for V and 4 bases for J; bases not matched to a gene: 7. Germline V gene lookup returns CDR1 SEHNR and CDR2 FQNEAQ (reference sequence).

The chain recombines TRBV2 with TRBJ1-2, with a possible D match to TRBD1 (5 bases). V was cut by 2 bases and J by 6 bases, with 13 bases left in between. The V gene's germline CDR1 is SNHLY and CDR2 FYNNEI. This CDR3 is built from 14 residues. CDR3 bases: TGTGCCAGCAGTGAAACCGCAGGGAACAATGGCTACACCTTC. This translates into CASSETAGNNGYTF.

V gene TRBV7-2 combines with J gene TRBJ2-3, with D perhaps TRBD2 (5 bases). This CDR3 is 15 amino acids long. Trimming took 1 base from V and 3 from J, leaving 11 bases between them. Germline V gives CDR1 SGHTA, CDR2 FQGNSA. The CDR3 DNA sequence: TGTGCCAGCAGCTTAGACGGGGTTCGAACAGATACGCAGTATTTT. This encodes CASSLDGVRTDTQYF.

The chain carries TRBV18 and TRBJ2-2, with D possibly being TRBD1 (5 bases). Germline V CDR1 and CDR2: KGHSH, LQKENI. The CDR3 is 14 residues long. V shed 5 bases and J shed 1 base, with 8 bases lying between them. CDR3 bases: TGTGCCAGCTCAGTGACAGAGAACACCGGGGAGCTGTTTTTT. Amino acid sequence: CASSVTENTGELFF.

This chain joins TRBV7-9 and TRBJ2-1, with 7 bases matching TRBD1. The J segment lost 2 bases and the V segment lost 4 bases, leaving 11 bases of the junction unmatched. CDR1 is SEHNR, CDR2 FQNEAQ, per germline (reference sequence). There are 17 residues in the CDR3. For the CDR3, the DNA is TGTGCCAGCAGCTCACAATGGGACAGAGATACCTACAATGAGCAGTTCTTC. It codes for CASSSQWDRDTYNEQFF.

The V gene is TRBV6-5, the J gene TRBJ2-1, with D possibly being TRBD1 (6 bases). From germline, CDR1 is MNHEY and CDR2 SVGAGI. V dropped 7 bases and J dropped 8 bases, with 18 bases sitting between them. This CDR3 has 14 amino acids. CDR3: CASTRGAPGDEQFF. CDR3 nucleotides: TGTGCCAGCACCCGGGGCGCTCCAGGGGATGAGCAGTTCTTC.